This TCR beta chain was identified in a study of blood T cells in healthy people across ages. Whole-study findings and limits: Older individuals had lower TCR beta diversity per million T cells (the decline was roughly linear). Naive CD4+ cells and diversity were both higher in long-lived donors than in aged donors.

The CDR3 runs 15 residues. Losses at the gene ends were 4 bases for V and 7 bases for J; bases not matched to a gene: 8. From germline, CDR1 is DFQATT and CDR2 SNEGSKA (reference sequence). The second PCR ran roughly 6 to 11 cycles with a sample-barcoded 5' primer and J-beta primers. All samples gave at least 2.5 million CDR3-containing paired-end reads. Each CDR3 protein gets one entry after TCRdb re-called the 5' RACE reads with MiXCR. There are more than 1 million distinct CDR3 sequences in the sample; 40% to 45% occur only once, and over 15% lies in the top ten. This clonotype was seen a handful of times. Its antigen is undetermined.

This chain joins TRBV20-1 and TRBJ2-1, with TRBD1 matching 12 bases. The receptor was derived from an older woman in good health. The sequencing sample was made of blood. CDR3 sequence (DNA): TGCAGTGCTAACCGGGACAGGGGGCTGGGAAATGAGCAGTTCTTC. Protein: CSANRDRGLGNEQFF.